This T cell receptor (beta chain) derives from a study of blood T cells in healthy people across ages. Alongside a J-beta primer mix, a sample-barcoded 5' primer served in a second PCR lasting roughly 6 to 11 cycles. TCRdb re-called the 5' RACE reads through MiXCR, storing one row per CDR3 protein. The table shows roughly 1,300,000 distinct CDR3 sequences, with approximately 59% occurring only once. V was pared by 2 bases and J by 2 bases, with 5 bases of the junction left unmatched. Germline CDR1 SGDLS, CDR2 YYNGEE. This CDR3 is 15 amino acids long. This clonotype was seen a handful of times. Sequenced: blood. The sequence came from a man younger than 35 in good health. The chain employs TRBV9 and TRBJ2-7; 9 nucleotides line up with TRBD2. The CDR3 sequence is CASSVRAGGPYEQYF. As DNA, the CDR3 is TGTGCCAGCAGCGTTAGAGCGGGGGGCCCCTACGAGCAGTACTTC. Based on the CDR3 plus reference TRBV9 and TRBJ2-7, the full variable domain is DSGVTQTPKHLITATGQRVTLRCSPRSGDLSVYWYQQSLDQGLQFLIQYYNGEERAKGNILERFSAQQFPDLHSELNLSSLELGDSALYFCASSVRAGGPYEQYFGPGTRLTVT.